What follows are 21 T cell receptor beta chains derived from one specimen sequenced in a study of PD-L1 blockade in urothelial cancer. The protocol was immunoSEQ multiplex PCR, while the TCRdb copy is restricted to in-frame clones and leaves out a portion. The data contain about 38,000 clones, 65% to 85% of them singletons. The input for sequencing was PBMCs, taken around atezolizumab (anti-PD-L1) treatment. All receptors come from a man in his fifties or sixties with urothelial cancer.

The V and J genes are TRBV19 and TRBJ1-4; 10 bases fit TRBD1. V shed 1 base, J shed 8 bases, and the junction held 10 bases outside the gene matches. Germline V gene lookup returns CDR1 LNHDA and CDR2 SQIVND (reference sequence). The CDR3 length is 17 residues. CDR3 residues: CASSIVPGTGDGEKLFF. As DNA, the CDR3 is TGTGCCAGTAGTATAGTTCCCGGGACAGGGGATGGAGAAAAACTGTTTTTT. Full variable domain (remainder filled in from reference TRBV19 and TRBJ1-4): DGGITQSPKYLFRKEGQNVTLSCEQNLNHDAMYWYRQDPGQGLRLIYYSQIVNDFQKGDIAEGYSVSREKKESFPLTVTSAQKNPTAFYLCASSIVPGTGDGEKLFFGSGTQLSVL.

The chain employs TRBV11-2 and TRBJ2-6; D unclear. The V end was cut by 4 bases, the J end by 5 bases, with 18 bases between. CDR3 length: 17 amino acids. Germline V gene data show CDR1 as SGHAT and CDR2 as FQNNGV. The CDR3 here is CASSYMLQQSRANVLTF. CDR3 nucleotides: TGTGCCAGCAGCTATATGTTGCAACAAAGTCGGGCCAACGTCCTGACTTTC.

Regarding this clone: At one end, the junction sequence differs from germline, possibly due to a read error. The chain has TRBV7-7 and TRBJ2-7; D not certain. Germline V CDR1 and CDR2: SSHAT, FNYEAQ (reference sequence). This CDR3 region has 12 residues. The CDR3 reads CASSIYSYEQYF. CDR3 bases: TGTGCTAGCAGCATCTACTCCTACGAGCAGTACTTC.

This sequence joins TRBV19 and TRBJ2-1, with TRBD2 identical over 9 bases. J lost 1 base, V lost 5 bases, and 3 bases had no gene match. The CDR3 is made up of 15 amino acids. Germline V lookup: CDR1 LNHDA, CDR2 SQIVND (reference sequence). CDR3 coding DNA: TGTGCCAGTAGTGATAGCGGGGGTTCCTACAATGAGCAGTTCTTC. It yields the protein CASSDSGGSYNEQFF. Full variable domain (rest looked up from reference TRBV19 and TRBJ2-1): DGGITQSPKYLFRKEGQNVTLSCEQNLNHDAMYWYRQDPGQGLRLIYYSQIVNDFQKGDIAEGYSVSREKKESFPLTVTSAQKNPTAFYLCASSDSGGSYNEQFFGPGTRLTVL.

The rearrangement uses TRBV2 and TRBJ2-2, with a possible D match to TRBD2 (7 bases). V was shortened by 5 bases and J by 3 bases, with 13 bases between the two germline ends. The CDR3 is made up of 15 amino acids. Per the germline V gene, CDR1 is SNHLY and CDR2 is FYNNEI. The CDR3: CASSWEGVDTGELFF. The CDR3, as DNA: TGTGCCAGCAGTTGGGAGGGGGTAGACACCGGGGAGCTGTTTTTT.

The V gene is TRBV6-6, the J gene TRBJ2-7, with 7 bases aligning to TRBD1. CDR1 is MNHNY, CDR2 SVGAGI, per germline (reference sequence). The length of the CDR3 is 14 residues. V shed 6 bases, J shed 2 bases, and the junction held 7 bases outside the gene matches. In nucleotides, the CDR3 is TGTGCCAGCAGGAGTCGACAGGGACCCTACGAGCAGTACTTC. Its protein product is CASRSRQGPYEQYF.

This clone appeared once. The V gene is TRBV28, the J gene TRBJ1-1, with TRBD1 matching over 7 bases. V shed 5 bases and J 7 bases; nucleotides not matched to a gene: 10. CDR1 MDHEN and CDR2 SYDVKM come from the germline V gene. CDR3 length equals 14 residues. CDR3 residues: CASSDPGQLYEAFF. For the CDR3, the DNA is TGTGCCAGCAGTGATCCGGGACAGCTATATGAAGCTTTCTTT.

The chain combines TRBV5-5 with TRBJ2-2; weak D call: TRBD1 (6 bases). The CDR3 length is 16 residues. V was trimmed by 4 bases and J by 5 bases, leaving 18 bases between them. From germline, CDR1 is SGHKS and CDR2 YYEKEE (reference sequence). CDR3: CASSHLRTVDTGELFF. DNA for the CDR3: TGTGCCAGCAGCCACCTAAGGACAGTGGATACCGGGGAGCTGTTTTTT.

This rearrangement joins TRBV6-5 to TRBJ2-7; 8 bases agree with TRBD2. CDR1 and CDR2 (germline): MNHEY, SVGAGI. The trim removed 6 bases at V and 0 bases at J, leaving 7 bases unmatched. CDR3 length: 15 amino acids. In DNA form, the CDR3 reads TGTGCCAGCAGCATCGGGGGGGTTAGCTCCTACGAGCAGTACTTC. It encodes CASSIGGVSSYEQYF.

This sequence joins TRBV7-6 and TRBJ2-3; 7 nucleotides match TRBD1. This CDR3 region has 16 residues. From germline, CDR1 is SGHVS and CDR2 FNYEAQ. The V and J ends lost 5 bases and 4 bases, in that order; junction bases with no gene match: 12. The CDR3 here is CASSVQGGSGADTQYF. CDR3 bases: TGTGCCAGCAGCGTACAAGGGGGCTCCGGGGCAGATACGCAGTATTTT.

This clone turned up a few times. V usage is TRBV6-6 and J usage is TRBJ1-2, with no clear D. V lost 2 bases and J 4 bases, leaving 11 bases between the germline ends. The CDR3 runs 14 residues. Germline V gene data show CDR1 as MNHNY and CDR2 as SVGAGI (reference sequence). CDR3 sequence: CASSYKAGPYGYTF. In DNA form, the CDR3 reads TGTGCCAGCAGTTACAAAGCAGGTCCCTATGGCTACACCTTC.

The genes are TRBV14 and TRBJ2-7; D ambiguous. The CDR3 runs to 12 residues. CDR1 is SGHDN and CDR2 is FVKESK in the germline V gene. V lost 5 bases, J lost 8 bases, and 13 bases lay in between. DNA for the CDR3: TGTGCCAGCAGCTTTCCTTTTAGTAAGCAGTACTTC. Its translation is CASSFPFSKQYF.

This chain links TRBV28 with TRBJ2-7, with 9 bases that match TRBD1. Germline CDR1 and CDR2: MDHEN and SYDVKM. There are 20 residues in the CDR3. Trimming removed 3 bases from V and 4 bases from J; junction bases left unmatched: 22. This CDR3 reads CASSFTPRTGVPSRRYEQYF. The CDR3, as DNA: TGTGCCAGCAGTTTCACCCCGAGGACAGGGGTTCCTTCGCGTAGATACGAGCAGTACTTC.

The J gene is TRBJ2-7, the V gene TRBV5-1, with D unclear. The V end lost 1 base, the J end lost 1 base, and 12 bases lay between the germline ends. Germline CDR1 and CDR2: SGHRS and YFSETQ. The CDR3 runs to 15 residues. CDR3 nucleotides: TGCGCCAGCAGCTTGCTCGGAGTATCTTCCTACGAGCAGTACTTC. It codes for CASSLLGVSSYEQYF.

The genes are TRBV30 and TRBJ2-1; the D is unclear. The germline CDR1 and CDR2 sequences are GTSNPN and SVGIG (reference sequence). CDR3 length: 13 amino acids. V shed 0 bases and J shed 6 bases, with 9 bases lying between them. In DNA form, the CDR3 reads TGTGCCTGGAGTGTATCCCAGTTCAATGAGCAGTTCTTC. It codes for CAWSVSQFNEQFF.

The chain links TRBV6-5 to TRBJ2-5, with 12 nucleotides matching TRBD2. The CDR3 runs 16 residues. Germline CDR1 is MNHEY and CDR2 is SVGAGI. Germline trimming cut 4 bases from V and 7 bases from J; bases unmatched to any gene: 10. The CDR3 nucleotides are TGTGCCAGCAGTTCGACTAGCGGGAGAGGGTACGGGACCCAGTACTTC. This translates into CASSSTSGRGYGTQYF.

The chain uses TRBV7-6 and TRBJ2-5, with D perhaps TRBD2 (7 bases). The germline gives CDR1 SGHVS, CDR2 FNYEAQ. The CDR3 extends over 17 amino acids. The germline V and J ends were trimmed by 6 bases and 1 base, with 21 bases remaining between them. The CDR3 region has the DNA TGTGCCAGCAGGCAAGAGTCGGGGGGCCTCCGCCAAGAGACCCAGTACTTC. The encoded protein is CASRQESGGLRQETQYF.

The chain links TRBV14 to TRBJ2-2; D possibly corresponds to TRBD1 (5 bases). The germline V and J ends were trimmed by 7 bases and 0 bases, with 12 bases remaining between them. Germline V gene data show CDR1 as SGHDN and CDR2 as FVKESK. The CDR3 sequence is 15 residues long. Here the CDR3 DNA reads TGTGCCAGCATGCAGGGTCAAACGAACACCGGGGAGCTGTTTTTT. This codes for CASMQGQTNTGELFF.

The CDR3 is CASSQPGTGGYGYTF. The CDR3 DNA follows: TGTGCCAGCAGTCAACCCGGGACAGGGGGCTATGGCTACACCTTC. The V and J genes are TRBV6-6 and TRBJ1-2; 11 bases are a match to TRBD1. J lost 4 bases, V lost 5 bases, and 6 bases had no gene match. Germline V CDR1 and CDR2: MNHNY, SVGAGI (reference sequence). The CDR3 length is 15 residues.

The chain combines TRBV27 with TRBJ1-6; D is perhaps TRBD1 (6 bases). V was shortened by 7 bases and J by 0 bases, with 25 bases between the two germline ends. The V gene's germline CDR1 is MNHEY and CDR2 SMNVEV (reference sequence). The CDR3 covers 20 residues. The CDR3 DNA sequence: TGTGCCAGCAACCCAGGTGGGACAATCGTTTTCTGCTCCTATAATTCACCCCTCCACTTT. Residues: CASNPGGTIVFCSYNSPLHF.

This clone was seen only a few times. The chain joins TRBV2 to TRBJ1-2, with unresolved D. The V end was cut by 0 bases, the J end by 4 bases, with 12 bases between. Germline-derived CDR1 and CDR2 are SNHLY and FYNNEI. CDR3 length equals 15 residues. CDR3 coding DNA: TGTGCCAGCAGTGAAGCGGTCTCACTCATCTATGGCTACACCTTC. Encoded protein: CASSEAVSLIYGYTF.